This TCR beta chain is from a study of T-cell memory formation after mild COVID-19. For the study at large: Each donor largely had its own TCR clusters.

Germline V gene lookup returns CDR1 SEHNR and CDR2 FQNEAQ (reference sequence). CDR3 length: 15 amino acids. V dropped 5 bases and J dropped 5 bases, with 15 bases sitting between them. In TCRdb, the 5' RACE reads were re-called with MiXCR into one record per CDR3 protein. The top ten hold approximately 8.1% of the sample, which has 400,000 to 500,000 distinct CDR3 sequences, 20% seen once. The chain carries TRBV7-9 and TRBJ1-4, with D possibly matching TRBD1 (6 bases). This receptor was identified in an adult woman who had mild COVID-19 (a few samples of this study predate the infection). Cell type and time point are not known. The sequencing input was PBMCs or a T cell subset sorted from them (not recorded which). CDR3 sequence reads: CASSPRYQGNEKLFF. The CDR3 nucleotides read TGTGCCAGCAGCCCACGATACCAGGGGAATGAAAAACTGTTTTTT.